Listed below are T cell receptor beta chains from one sample, sequenced in a study of T cells in Graves' hyperthyroidism and ophthalmopathy. MiXCR, run by TCRdb on the multiplex PCR reads, gives a single entry per CDR3 protein. The sample records 700,000 to 850,000 distinct CDR3 sequences, 30% to 40% being singletons. Material: blood. Receptor source: a woman between 35 and 50 years old with Graves' hyperthyroidism. CDR3s include the opening cysteine and the closing phenylalanine or tryptophan. D genes are given only for firm matches. Some rows have no size entry. The others give once, few or many, or a class for an expanded clone.

size: many
J: TRBJ2-5
D: -
V: TRBV7-9
CDR3: CASSLEGMAGEETQYF
DNA: TGTGCCAGCAGCTTAGAAGGTATGGCCGGAGAAGAGACCCAGTACTTC

size: many
J: TRBJ1-5
D: -
V: TRBV20-1
CDR3: CSASTSNQPQHF
DNA: TGCAGTGCTAGTACTTCTAATCAGCCCCAGCATTTT

size: many
J: TRBJ1-1
D: -
V: TRBV7-2
CDR3: CASSPGWGAEAFF
DNA: TGTGCCAGCAGCCCCGGGTGGGGTGCTGAAGCTTTCTTT

size: -
J: TRBJ1-2
D: -
V: TRBV10-3
CDR3: CAHTQGVDHGYTF
DNA: TGTGCTCATACTCAGGGTGTAGACCATGGCTACACCTTC

size: -
J: TRBJ1-4
D: TRBD1
V: TRBV6-4
CDR3: CASSDKGTGDEKLFF
DNA: TGTGCCAGCAGTGACAAAGGGACAGGAGATGAAAAACTGTTTTTT

size: many
J: TRBJ1-6
D: -
V: TRBV2
CDR3: CASSESHLLHNSPLHF
DNA: TGTGCCAGCAGTGAGTCCCACTTACTTCATAATTCACCCCTCCACTTT

size: -
J: TRBJ1-6
D: TRBD1
V: TRBV7-8
CDR3: CASSPKGQGINSPLHF
DNA: TGTGCCAGCAGCCCTAAAGGACAGGGGATTAATTCACCCCTCCACTTT

size: many
J: TRBJ2-2
D: -
V: TRBV29-1
CDR3: CSVDQAGNTGELFF
DNA: TGCAGCGTAGACCAGGCGGGAAACACCGGGGAGCTGTTTTTT

size: many
J: TRBJ2-7
D: TRBD2
V: TRBV20-1
CDR3: CSATAGVRGRQYF
DNA: TGCAGTGCCACAGCGGGAGTAAGGGGTCGGCAGTACTTC

size: few
J: TRBJ1-1
D: -
V: TRBV28
CDR3: CASKYNGNTEAFF
DNA: TGTGCCAGCAAGTATAACGGAAACACTGAAGCTTTCTTT

size: -
J: TRBJ1-2
D: TRBD1
V: TRBV12-3/TRBV12-4
CDR3: CASSPRTGGFYGYTF
DNA: TGTGCCAGCAGTCCAAGGACAGGGGGGTTTTATGGCTACACCTTC

size: -
J: TRBJ1-4
D: TRBD1
V: TRBV6-2/TRBV6-3
CDR3: CASSYWDSAGIGEKLFF
DNA: TGTGCCAGCAGTTACTGGGACAGCGCGGGCATCGGTGAAAAACTGTTTTTT

size: -
J: TRBJ1-4
D: -
V: TRBV12-3/TRBV12-4
CDR3: CASSLTDTWPVGEKLFF
DNA: TGTGCCAGCAGTTTAACCGACACCTGGCCGGTGGGCGAAAAACTGTTTTTT

size: -
J: TRBJ2-1
D: -
V: TRBV7-3
CDR3: CASSFGGKSSYNEQFF
DNA: TGTGCCAGCAGCTTTGGGGGCAAGAGCTCCTACAATGAGCAGTTCTTC

size: -
J: TRBJ2-7
D: -
V: TRBV19
CDR3: CASRSRDASSYEQYF
DNA: TGTGCCAGTAGGAGCCGGGACGCGAGCTCCTACGAGCAGTACTTC

size: -
J: TRBJ1-1
D: -
V: TRBV7-2
CDR3: CASSAGPLGAFF
DNA: TGTGCCAGCAGCGCAGGACCCCTGGGAGCTTTCTTT

size: few
J: TRBJ2-5
D: TRBD1
V: TRBV4-2
CDR3: CASSQDRDRVVETQYF
DNA: TGTGCCAGCAGCCAAGATAGGGACAGGGTGGTCGAGACCCAGTACTTC

size: -
J: TRBJ1-6
D: -
V: TRBV6-1
CDR3: CASTPSVLNSPLHF
DNA: TGTGCCAGCACCCCCTCGGTGCTTAATTCACCCCTCCACTTT

size: few
J: TRBJ2-3
D: -
V: TRBV14
CDR3: CASSHGDTQYF
DNA: TGTGCCAGCAGCCACGGGGATACGCAGTATTTT

size: -
J: TRBJ2-3
D: TRBD1
V: TRBV20-1
CDR3: CGPQGTDTQYF
DNA: TGCGGCCCACAGGGGACAGATACGCAGTATTTT

size: once
J: TRBJ1-5
D: -
V: TRBV7-6
CDR3: CASSLEVGGFQPQHF
DNA: TGTGCCAGCAGCTTGGAAGTGGGGGGTTTTCAGCCCCAGCATTTT

size: many
J: TRBJ1-3
D: -
V: TRBV29-1
CDR3: CSVEVRGGFPLGSGNTIYF
DNA: TGCAGCGTTGAAGTTAGGGGCGGGTTCCCGTTGGGTTCTGGAAACACCATATATTTT

size: many
J: TRBJ2-5
D: TRBD2
V: TRBV7-2
CDR3: CASSNRGGPETQYF
DNA: TGTGCCAGCAGCAACCGCGGGGGGCCGGAGACCCAGTACTTC

size: -
J: TRBJ1-5
D: -
V: TRBV29-1
CDR3: CSVHTELGQPQHF
DNA: TGCAGCGTACACACAGAGTTAGGGCAGCCCCAGCATTTT

size: many
J: TRBJ1-1
D: -
V: TRBV12-3/TRBV12-4
CDR3: CASSLVGSMTEAFF
DNA: TGTGCCAGCAGTTTGGTCGGGTCCATGACTGAAGCTTTCTTT

size: many
J: TRBJ2-7
D: -
V: TRBV20-1
CDR3: CSAPGPTPYEQYF
DNA: TGCAGTGCTCCCGGACCGACCCCCTACGAGCAGTACTTC